A selection of T cell receptor beta chains follows, all from one sample in a study of blood T cell repertoires in COVID-19. The repertoire was sequenced with immunoSEQ multiplex PCR; TCRdb's copy has only in-frame clones and lacks some. The table has about 69,000 clones, approximately 79% seen once. The sample consisted of peripheral blood. The receptors shown here come from a man aged 55-75 years with acute or convalescent COVID-19. Both conserved end residues are part of each CDR3. Fields, in order: clone size, D gene, V gene, J gene, CDR3 protein, CDR3 DNA. The D gene is left open where the match is weak. Clone size appears in some rows only: once, few, many, or a class for an expanded clone.

>-|-|TRBV18|TRBJ1-4
CASSPPPGVNEKLFF
TGTGCCAGCTCACCACCCCCCGGGGTTAATGAAAAACTGTTTTTT
>-|TRBD1|TRBV3-1/TRBV3-2|TRBJ1-1
CASSLGQIPNTEAFF
TGTGCCAGCAGCCTGGGACAGATACCGAACACTGAAGCTTTCTTT
>-|-|TRBV6-5|TRBJ1-1
CASSSLENTEAFF
TGTGCCAGCAGTTCACTTGAGAACACTGAAGCTTTCTTT
>-|-|TRBV7-2|TRBJ2-4
CASSLTQNIQYF
TGTGCCAGCAGCTTAACTCAAAACATTCAGTACTTC
>-|TRBD1|TRBV11-3|TRBJ2-1
CASSLGPGGENNEQFF
TGTGCCAGCAGCTTAGGTCCAGGGGGCGAGAACAATGAGCAGTTCTTC
>-|-|TRBV21-1|TRBJ1-2
CAIPRGLHYGYTF
TGTGCCATCCCTCGGGGACTGCACTATGGCTACACCTTC
>few|-|TRBV6-5|TRBJ1-3
CASSYPGGASGNTIYF
TGTGCCAGCAGTTACCCGGGTGGTGCCTCTGGAAACACCATATATTTT
>few|-|TRBV7-7|TRBJ1-2
CASSLQDSCGNYGYTF
TGTGCTAGCAGCTTACAGGACAGCTGTGGAAACTATGGCTACACCTTC
>-|TRBD1|TRBV2|TRBJ1-2
CASRRTGDNYGYTF
TGTGCCAGCAGGCGGACAGGGGATAACTATGGCTACACCTTC
>once|TRBD1|TRBV5-5|TRBJ2-7
CASSIGQGAYEQYF
TGTGCCAGCAGCATCGGACAGGGGGCCTACGAGCAGTACTTC
>-|TRBD1|TRBV7-9|TRBJ1-2
CASSLEYRGAYGYTF
TGTGCCAGCAGCTTAGAGTACAGGGGCGCCTATGGCTACACCTTC
>-|TRBD1|TRBV7-2|TRBJ2-7
CASSLARGRPYEQYF
TGTGCCAGCAGCTTAGCGAGGGGGCGCCCCTACGAGCAGTACTTC
>once|TRBD2|TRBV6-5|TRBJ2-7
CASSYSQRGHSYEQYF
TGTGCCAGCAGTTACTCCCAGCGGGGGCACTCCTACGAGCAGTACTTC
>once|TRBD2|TRBV7-8|TRBJ2-3
CASSSGLAETDTQYF
TGTGCCAGCAGCTCAGGACTAGCGGAGACAGATACGCAGTATTTT
>-|-|TRBV6-5|TRBJ2-3
CASSYGPDTQYF
TGTGCCAGCAGTTACGGGCCTGATACGCAGTATTTT
>few|-|TRBV28|TRBJ1-1
CASLGLMNTEAFF
TGTGCCAGCTTGGGACTGATGAACACTGAAGCTTTCTTT
>-|-|TRBV4-1|TRBJ2-5
CASSQYGQGQETQYF
TGCGCCAGCAGCCAATACGGGCAGGGGCAAGAGACCCAGTACTTC
>-|-|TRBV6-5|TRBJ2-1
CASSYSKMAGQFF
TGTGCCAGCAGTTACTCGAAGATGGCTGGGCAGTTCTTC
>-|TRBD1|TRBV11-2|TRBJ1-2
CASSSNRGVGGSGYTF
TGTGCCAGCAGCTCAAACAGGGGTGTTGGGGGGAGTGGCTACACCTTC
>-|-|TRBV19|TRBJ2-7
CASSIGRTTYEQYF
TGTGCCAGTAGTATAGGTCGGACAACCTACGAGCAGTACTTC
>few|TRBD1|TRBV5-1|TRBJ1-2
CASSFGTGVDNYGYTF
TGCGCCAGCAGCTTTGGGACAGGGGTGGACAACTATGGCTACACCTTC
>-|TRBD1|TRBV2|TRBJ2-5
CASSTGQETQYF
TGTGCCAGCTCGACAGGGCAAGAGACCCAGTACTTC
>-|-|TRBV15|TRBJ1-1
CATSLQAATEAFF
TGTGCCACCAGTTTACAGGCGGCCACTGAAGCTTTCTTT
>-|-|TRBV6-2/TRBV6-3|TRBJ1-5
CASSYSPVSGNQPQHF
TGTGCCAGCAGTTACTCTCCGGTTTCTGGCAATCAGCCCCAGCATTTT
>once|TRBD1|TRBV2|TRBJ1-5
CASKWTGATAQPQHF
TGTGCCAGTAAATGGACAGGGGCCACGGCTCAGCCCCAGCATTTT
>-|-|TRBV11-1|TRBJ1-5
CASSVDRNQPQHF
TGTGCCAGCAGCGTCGACAGAAATCAGCCCCAGCATTTT
>-|TRBD1|TRBV2|TRBJ2-5
CASSEAKGAQETQYF
TGTGCCAGCAGTGAAGCGAAGGGGGCCCAAGAGACCCAGTACTTC
>-|TRBD1|TRBV2|TRBJ1-2
CASSGRGSNYGYTF
TGTGCCAGCAGTGGCAGGGGGTCCAACTATGGCTACACCTTC
>-|TRBD1|TRBV3-1/TRBV3-2|TRBJ1-6
CASSPKTTGNRDSPLHF
TGTGCCAGCAGCCCAAAAACGACAGGGAATAGGGATTCACCCCTCCACTTT
>-|-|TRBV7-3|TRBJ1-1
CASSLTSPVVNTEAFF
TGTGCCAGCAGCTTAACGAGTCCGGTAGTGAACACTGAAGCTTTCTTT
>-|-|TRBV9|TRBJ2-1
CASSVAGRGNNEQFF
TGTGCCAGCAGCGTAGCTGGACGGGGGAACAATGAGCAGTTCTTC
>once|-|TRBV11-3|TRBJ1-1
CASSRTRGEAFF
TGTGCCAGCAGCCGGACCAGGGGCGAAGCTTTCTTT
>-|TRBD1|TRBV3-1/TRBV3-2|TRBJ2-7
CASKHTGQGWHEQYF
TGTGCCAGCAAACATACCGGACAGGGGTGGCACGAGCAGTACTTC
>-|-|TRBV4-2|TRBJ1-2
CASSQESFTSAVNYGYTF
TGTGCCAGCAGCCAAGAGAGCTTTACTTCGGCGGTAAACTATGGCTACACCTTC
>-|-|TRBV2|TRBJ1-1
CASSGNSKNTEAFF
TGTGCCAGCAGTGGCAACAGCAAGAACACTGAAGCTTTCTTT
>-|-|TRBV5-4|TRBJ1-4
CASSFRSGEKLFF
TGTGCCAGCAGCTTCCGCTCCGGTGAAAAACTGTTTTTT
>-|-|TRBV9|TRBJ1-4
CASSVAVGVGEKLFF
TGTGCCAGCAGCGTAGCGGTAGGGGTGGGTGAAAAACTGTTTTTT
>-|-|TRBV5-1|TRBJ2-2
CASSLVGLNTGELFF
TGCGCCAGCAGCTTGGTCGGGTTGAACACCGGGGAGCTGTTTTTT
>-|-|TRBV18|TRBJ1-1
CASPQGGERNTEAFF
TGTGCCAGCCCCCAGGGTGGGGAAAGGAACACTGAAGCTTTCTTT
>-|-|TRBV6-4|TRBJ2-7
CASSDSDLTRGTTYEQYF
TGTGCCAGCAGTGACTCGGATCTTACACGGGGAACGACCTACGAGCAGTACTTC
>-|-|TRBV27|TRBJ1-5
CASSADRGWNQPQHF
TGTGCCAGCAGTGCCGACCGAGGGTGGAATCAGCCCCAGCATTTT